This T cell receptor (beta chain) was retrieved from a study of T-cell memory formation after mild COVID-19 (dated by TCRdb to about 2021). Some background on the complete study: TCR sequence clusters from the two donors were found to be largely donor specific. In a couple of donors, T-cell clones that expanded and contracted after mild COVID-19 were tracked by sequencing TCRalpha and TCRbeta repertoires over time. Two young, previously healthy adult volunteers made up the cohort, one male and one female. Study-wide conclusions, independent of this receptor: The study included only a couple of mild cases, and larger cohorts that include severe cases with pre-infection samples were judged to be necessary. Some responding clones were detected in pre-infection memory, which suggested that pre-existing cross-reactive memory T cells had joined the SARS-CoV-2 response. Contracting CD4+ clones were found mainly in CM and EM memory subsets, while CD8+ clones were enriched in EMRA. Clones contracting from day 15 to 85 had balanced CD4/CD8 phenotypes, while a second wave expanding from day 15 to 37 was biased towards CD4+. Whether the second-wave clones peaking on day 37 were SARS-CoV-2 specific was not confirmed.

Sequencing instrument: Illumina NovaSeq 6000. TCRalpha and TCRbeta cDNA libraries were built by 5'RACE with constant-segment primers, adding sample barcodes and unique molecular identifiers. Trizol reagent was used to extract RNA from every sample. The libraries were amplified in two PCR steps, and the second step added a second sample barcode and Illumina TruSeq adapters. The libraries were sequenced on an Illumina NovaSeq using 2 x 150 bp paired-end reads. The authors processed their data as follows. Reads were demultiplexed and collapsed into UMI-guided consensus sequences with migec v1.2.7. Using mixcr v2.1.11, the UMI consensuses were aligned to TRA and TRB V and J templates and assembled into clonotypes. Expanded or contracted clonotypes were those called significant by both edgeR and NoisET, with noise models trained on biological replicates. edgeR calls used a false discovery rate-adjusted p below 0.01 and a log2 fold-change threshold of 1. As an exploratory analysis of dynamics, max-normalized trajectories of the 1000 most abundant clonotypes were examined with PCA combined with hierarchical clustering. The CD4 or CD8 phenotype of responding clones was assigned using the separately sequenced CD4+ and CD8+ repertoires. In-frame beta chains were kept once TCRdb had trimmed the public reads at Q25 with fastp and called clones with MiXCR. For every CDR3 protein sequence, its rows merge into one entry that carries the most common genes and DNA. Clone size and V and J calls follow TCRdb, not the original study. The table for this sample lists a few hundred thousand distinct CDR3 sequences; around 27% of them were counted only once. The ten top clones hold approximately 13% of the sample.

Taken from cysteine to phenylalanine, the CDR3 has 14 residues. This entry keeps only the CDR3 DNA: 42 bases, framed from base 1. CDR1 and CDR2 are drawn from the germline V gene: SGHDN, FVKESK. V trim: 1 base; J trim: 4 bases; unmatched bases: 0. Worth noting for this clonotype: No antigen is known for it. No much larger clonotype is one base removed from it; base qualities were not supplied.

Ficoll-Paque density gradient centrifugation was used to isolate PBMCs. The TCR originated in an adult woman who had mild COVID-19 (a few samples of this study predate the infection). The sample titles of this study are shuffled in the database, so cell type and time point are left out; the donor was told from shared clones. The specimen was PBMCs or a T cell subset sorted from them (not recorded which). The receptor chain draws on TRBV14 and TRBJ1-2; 10 central nucleotides agree with TRBD1. The bases are TGTGCCAGCAGCCAAGGACAGGGGGCCTATGGCTACACCTTC. It translates as CASSQGQGAYGYTF.